The T cell receptor (beta chain) under discussion was sequenced for a study of cytotoxic CD8 clonotypes in ibrutinib-treated CLL. Assay: immunoSEQ multiplex PCR; the TCRdb copy retains only in-frame clones and omits some. The sample shows about 43,000 clones, around 68% of them seen only once. The CDR3 totals 15 residues. Germline loops: CDR1 SGHNT, CDR2 YYREEE (reference sequence). J lost 6 bases, V lost 4 bases, and 8 bases had no gene match. This sequence joins TRBV5-4 and TRBJ2-1; 9 nucleotides match TRBD2. The TCR comes from a human donor with chronic lymphocytic leukemia. The input for sequencing was PBMCs, taken after 12 months of ibrutinib treatment. CDR3 nucleotides: TGTGCCAGCAGCCCCCAGCGGGGGGAATTCAATGAGCAGTTCTTC. It yields the protein CASSPQRGEFNEQFF.